The 21 T cell receptor beta chains presented below share a single source sample, sequenced in a study of neurological immune-mediated disorders. TCRdb processed the 5' RACE reads anew with MiXCR; each CDR3 protein has one entry. The sample carries 50,000 or so distinct CDR3 sequences, around 10% recorded once. Sequences were obtained from PBMCs. The receptor source for this set is a man in his sixties in good health.

This clonotype was seen repeatedly, ten times or more. This chain uses TRBV20-1 with TRBJ1-4; D is unresolved. CDR3 size: 14 residues. The V gene lost 6 bases and the J gene lost 2 bases, with 13 bases spanning the gap. Germline V gives CDR1 DFQATT, CDR2 SNEGSKA (reference sequence). The CDR3 DNA is TGCAGTGCGCCTCGGTCGGGTACTAATGAAAAACTGTTTTTT. Translation gives CSAPRSGTNEKLFF.

This clonotype occurred many times. CDR3 amino acids: CASSSRENTEAFF. The CDR3 DNA reads as TGTGCCAGCAGTTCCAGGGAAAACACTGAAGCTTTCTTT. The J gene is TRBJ1-1, the V gene TRBV12-3 or TRBV12-4, with a possible D match to TRBD1 (5 bases). The CDR3 extends over 13 amino acids. V lost 4 bases and J lost 2, with 8 bases in between.

This clonotype occurred many times. The chain carries TRBV6-5 and TRBJ2-7; D is undetermined. Trimming removed 4 bases at V and 7 bases at J, with 14 bases between. The CDR3 is 13 residues long. Germline V gives CDR1 MNHEY, CDR2 SVGAGI. CDR3 bases: TGTGCCAGCAGTTCCCGCGGTGTGGGGGAGCAGTACTTC. It yields the protein CASSSRGVGEQYF.

In this sample, this clonotype turned up many times. The chain carries TRBV6-6 and TRBJ2-6, with D perhaps TRBD1 (6 bases). The CDR3 runs to 19 residues. CDR1 and CDR2 (germline): MNHNY, SVGAGI (reference sequence). V was cut by 2 bases and J by 0 bases, with 17 bases left in between. CDR3 protein: CASSYPPGRGGSGANVLTF. The CDR3 DNA is TGTGCCAGCAGTTACCCCCCCGGCAGGGGCGGCTCTGGGGCCAACGTCCTGACTTTC.

This clonotype was recorded at least ten times. The gene calls are TRBV20-1 and TRBJ1-4; 8 bases line up with TRBD1. The CDR3 extends over 15 amino acids. Germline CDR1 is DFQATT and CDR2 is SNEGSKA (reference sequence). The trim removed 3 bases at V and 8 bases at J, leaving 11 bases unmatched. The DNA of the CDR3 is TGCAGTGCTAGTGGACAGGGAGCGGATAGAGAAAAACTGTTTTTT. Encoded protein: CSASGQGADREKLFF.

In its sample, this clonotype was seen many times. The V call is TRBV6-2 or TRBV6-3, the J call TRBJ2-7; possibly TRBD2 for D (5 bases). This CDR3 region has 13 residues. Germline loops: CDR1 MNHEY, CDR2 SVGEGT. Deletions cut 2 bases from V and 3 bases from J, with 8 bases between. The CDR3 nucleotides read TGTGCCAGCAGTTACGGGGAGAACTACGAGCAGTACTTC. Translated, it gives CASSYGENYEQYF.

Many counts were recorded for this clonotype. This chain links TRBV12-3 or TRBV12-4 with TRBJ1-2; no clear D. V lost 4 bases and J 5 bases, leaving 20 bases between the germline ends. The CDR3 has 16 amino acids. The CDR3 DNA follows: TGTGCCAGCAGTTCGGCCCCGTCGGGTGCGCCTTATGGCTACACCTTC. Translation gives CASSSAPSGAPYGYTF.

This clonotype has ten or more counts. The chain combines TRBV12-3 or TRBV12-4 with TRBJ2-3; 7 nucleotides agree with TRBD1. J was trimmed by 0 bases and V by 6 bases; bases with no gene match: 6. The CDR3 contains 15 residues. CDR3 sequence (DNA): TGTGCCAGCAGCCCCGGACAGGCGAGCACAGATACGCAGTATTTT. It codes for CASSPGQASTDTQYF.

In this sample, this clonotype turned up many times. CDR3 in amino acids: CSAGGQGSYNEQFF. The CDR3, as DNA: TGCAGTGCTGGGGGACAGGGCTCCTACAATGAGCAGTTCTTC. V is TRBV20-1 and J is TRBJ2-1; 9 bases align to TRBD1. After removal of 5 bases from V and 0 bases from J, the junction contained 2 bases not matched to a gene. This CDR3 has 14 amino acids. CDR1 and CDR2 from the germline V gene are DFQATT and SNEGSKA (reference sequence).

This clonotype was picked up many times. The chain is built from TRBV19 and TRBJ1-1; D gene ambiguous. There are 16 residues in the CDR3. Germline V gene data show CDR1 as LNHDA and CDR2 as SQIVND (reference sequence). Trimming removed 2 bases from V and 0 bases from J, with 13 bases in between. CDR3 sequence (DNA): TGTGCCAGTAGTATATCCCCCCCCCGGATGAACACTGAAGCTTTCTTT. Its translation is CASSISPPRMNTEAFF.

This clonotype was seen repeatedly, ten times or more. The chain couples TRBV29-1 to TRBJ1-2; a weak D match, TRBD1 (6 bases). Per the germline V gene, CDR1 is SQVTM and CDR2 is ANQGSEA. V was cut by 4 bases and J by 6 bases, with 12 bases left in between. The CDR3 loop spans 12 amino acids. CDR3 loop: CSVVAGADGYTF. Written as DNA, the CDR3 is TGCAGCGTTGTTGCAGGGGCGGATGGCTACACCTTC.

In regard to this clonotype: The germline gene is not matched at one end of the junction; a read error may be the cause. The J gene is TRBJ2-4, the V gene TRBV28, with 8 bases identical to TRBD2. Germline values: CDR1 MDHEN, CDR2 SYDVKM. This CDR3 has 15 amino acids. The DNA of the CDR3 is TGTGCCAGCAGTTTACCCGGACTAGCCACAAACATTCACTACTTC. This sequence encodes CASSLPGLATNIHYF.

This clonotype was found many times. The chain recombines TRBV5-1 with TRBJ2-6; D ambiguous. This CDR3 region has 14 residues. Trimming removed 4 bases from V and 1 base from J, with 6 bases in between. Germline values: CDR1 SGHRS, CDR2 YFSETQ. CDR3 nucleotide sequence: TGCGCCAGCAGCCCTCATTCTGGGGCCAACGTCCTGACTTTC. Encoded protein: CASSPHSGANVLTF.

This clonotype was recorded many times. V gene TRBV5-1 combines with J gene TRBJ2-5; D is unresolved. This CDR3 region has 14 residues. CDR1 and CDR2 (germline): SGHRS, YFSETQ. V was pared by 0 bases and J by 1 base, with 7 bases between. CDR3 in amino acids: CASSLGPSQETQYF. The DNA of the CDR3 is TGCGCCAGCAGCTTGGGACCCTCCCAAGAGACCCAGTACTTC.

This clonotype was recorded at least ten times. The chain links TRBV7-9 to TRBJ2-7, with D possibly called TRBD1 or TRBD2 (5 bases each). The CDR3 consists of 11 residues. Looked up from germline, CDR1 is SEHNR and CDR2 is FQNEAQ (reference sequence). V gave up 4 bases and J gave up 7 bases, with 8 bases separating them. The CDR3 reads CASSSWGEQYF. CDR3 sequence (DNA): TGTGCCAGCAGCTCCTGGGGGGAGCAGTACTTC.

The chain carries TRBV12-3 or TRBV12-4 and TRBJ1-3; 7 positions match TRBD1. The CDR3 length is 14 residues. Unmatched junction bases numbered 2, after V lost 6 bases and J lost 0 bases. Written as DNA, the CDR3 is TGTGCCAGCAGGACAGGGCACTCTGGAAACACCATATATTTT. Protein: CASRTGHSGNTIYF.

This clonotype showed up many times. CDR3: CASSYSGQAGANVLTF. CDR3 sequence (DNA): TGTGCCAGCAGTTACTCGGGGCAGGCTGGGGCCAACGTCCTGACTTTC. The J gene is TRBJ2-6, the V gene TRBV6-5; D possibly corresponds to TRBD1 (5 bases). The V end lost 0 bases, the J end lost 2 bases, and 8 bases lay between the germline ends. CDR3 size: 16 residues. Germline CDR1 MNHEY, CDR2 SVGAGI.

At least ten counts were recorded for this clonotype. V is TRBV20-1 and J is TRBJ2-7, with D perhaps TRBD2 (6 bases). V was cut by 0 bases and J by 5 bases, with 17 bases left in between. Germline V CDR1 and CDR2: DFQATT, SNEGSKA (reference sequence). This CDR3 contains 15 residues. CDR3 region: CSARDGKGRKDEQYF. The CDR3 DNA reads as TGCAGTGCTAGAGATGGGAAAGGGAGGAAGGACGAGCAGTACTTC.

This clonotype was detected ten times or more. The CDR3 here is CASAVRRRGGDGRQFF. CDR3 DNA sequence: TGTGCCAGCGCCGTTAGGCGGCGGGGGGGCGACGGAAGGCAGTTCTTC. The chain links TRBV7-2 to TRBJ2-1; TRBD2 matches at 9 bases. Looked up from germline, CDR1 is SGHTA and CDR2 is FQGNSA. After removal of 8 bases from V and 12 bases from J, the junction contained 20 bases not matched to a gene. This CDR3 is 16 amino acids long.

This clonotype came up many times. The gene calls are TRBV6-5 and TRBJ1-2, with a possible D match to TRBD1 (6 bases). Germline CDR1 reads MNHEY; CDR2 reads SVGAGI. The CDR3 runs 13 residues. With 7 bases removed from V and 7 bases from J, the gap between germline ends came to 16 bases. The CDR3 protein is CASIQGGRSGYTF. Here the CDR3 DNA reads TGTGCCAGCATACAGGGAGGACGTAGTGGCTACACCTTC.

This clonotype occurred many times. This chain joins TRBV5-5 and TRBJ1-2; 7 nucleotides align to TRBD1. V lost 4 bases, J lost 8 bases, and 11 bases stayed unmatched. Germline assignment: CDR1 SGHKS and CDR2 YYEKEE (reference sequence). This CDR3 is built from 14 residues. This CDR3 reads CASSLRDSGPGYTF. CDR3 in DNA: TGTGCCAGCAGCCTCCGGGACAGTGGTCCCGGCTACACCTTC.